Listed below are T cell receptor beta chains from one sample, sequenced in a study of immune cell composition in non-small cell lung cancer. Sequencing was performed with immunoSEQ multiplex PCR; in TCRdb, only in-frame clones are kept and a portion is missing. Among about 2,900 clones listed, around 81% were seen once. In addition, the sample was reused for a study of CD4 T cells in lung cancer.

Input material: lung tumor tissue. All receptors derive from a human donor with non-small cell lung cancer. Each CDR3 is given with its conserved first and last residue. The D gene is left open where the match is weak. Clone size is not always given. Where it is, it says once, few, many or a class for expanded clones.

abundance	d_gene	v_gene	j_gene	len	CDR3aa	CDR3nt
NA	NA	TRBV6-1	TRBJ1-2	15	CASSESVLANYGYTF	TGTGCCAGCAGTGAATCGGTGTTAGCTAACTATGGCTACACCTTC
NA	NA	TRBV19	TRBJ1-5	14	CASTTGYSNQPQHF	TGTGCCAGTACCACAGGGTATAGCAATCAGCCCCAGCATTTT
NA	NA	TRBV27	TRBJ1-5	13	CASSIDRNQPQHF	TGTGCCAGCAGTATAGACAGGAATCAGCCCCAGCATTTT
NA	NA	TRBV5-8	TRBJ2-1	13	CASSLFTSHEQFF	TGTGCCAGCAGCTTGTTTACGAGTCATGAGCAGTTCTTC
NA	NA	TRBV6-1	TRBJ2-5	13	CASSRTGKETQYF	TGTGCCAGCAGTCGGACTGGCAAAGAGACCCAGTACTTC
NA	NA	TRBV18	TRBJ1-2	14	CASSPSQADYGYTF	TGTGCCAGCTCACCAAGCCAGGCTGACTATGGCTACACCTTC
NA	NA	TRBV6-1	TRBJ2-1	15	CASSELAFTYNEQFF	TGTGCCAGCAGTGAACTAGCATTTACTTACAATGAGCAGTTCTTC
NA	TRBD2	TRBV4-2	TRBJ2-3	19	CASSQPEGGLAGGTDTQYF	TGTGCCAGCAGCCAACCGGAGGGTGGGCTAGCGGGAGGAACAGATACGCAGTATTTT
NA	TRBD1	TRBV28	TRBJ1-2	15	CASSLYHRGQSGYTF	TGTGCCAGCAGTTTATACCACAGGGGGCAGAGTGGCTACACCTTC
NA	NA	TRBV6-1	TRBJ2-5	13	CASSVEVWETQYF	TGTGCCAGCAGTGTAGAGGTATGGGAGACCCAGTACTTC
NA	NA	TRBV30	TRBJ1-2	12	CAWRAGTLGYTF	TGTGCCTGGAGGGCCGGGACACTGGGCTACACCTTC
once	NA	TRBV6-6	TRBJ1-1	13	CASKGTWVTEAFF	TGTGCCAGCAAAGGGACTTGGGTCACTGAAGCTTTCTTT
NA	NA	TRBV9	TRBJ2-4	16	CASSVGTGTSAGIQYF	TGTGCCAGCAGCGTGGGGACAGGGACTAGCGCCGGCATTCAGTACTTC
NA	TRBD1	TRBV30	TRBJ2-7	16	CAWSVTGTGFSYEQYF	TGTGCCTGGAGTGTTACCGGGACAGGTTTCTCCTACGAGCAGTACTTC
NA	NA	TRBV25-1	TRBJ1-2	15	CASSAPGDPFYGYTF	TGTGCCAGCAGTGCACCAGGGGATCCCTTCTATGGCTACACCTTC
NA	TRBD1	TRBV30	TRBJ1-1	12	CACHRGNTEAFF	TGTGCCTGTCACAGGGGGAACACTGAAGCTTTCTTT
NA	NA	TRBV2	TRBJ1-2	14	CASSEADGIGGYTF	TGTGCCAGCAGTGAGGCCGACGGGATAGGCGGCTACACCTTC
NA	NA	TRBV10-3	TRBJ1-4	13	CATTRGGDEKLFF	TGTGCCACCACGCGTGGAGGAGATGAAAAACTGTTTTTT
NA	NA	TRBV4-2	TRBJ2-1	11	CASSQGDEQFF	TGTGCCAGCAGCCAAGGCGATGAGCAGTTCTTC
once	TRBD2	TRBV7-8	TRBJ2-7	15	CASSSGNKGSYEQYF	TGTGCCAGCAGCAGCGGGAACAAAGGCTCCTACGAGCAGTACTTC
once	TRBD2	TRBV11-2	TRBJ2-2	16	CASSPLPSGGIGELFF	TGTGCCAGCAGCCCCCTTCCTAGCGGGGGAATCGGGGAGCTGTTTTTT
once	TRBD2	TRBV7-9	TRBJ2-1	16	CASSGDGTRVYNEQFF	TGTGCCAGCAGCGGAGACGGGACTAGGGTCTACAATGAGCAGTTCTTC
NA	TRBD2	TRBV2	TRBJ2-3	15	CASRVTSGATDTQYF	TGTGCCAGCAGGGTAACTAGCGGGGCCACAGATACGCAGTATTTT
NA	NA	TRBV5-1	TRBJ2-5	11	CASSVQETQYF	TGCGCCAGCAGCGTTCAGGAGACCCAGTACTTC
NA	NA	TRBV5-1	TRBJ2-7	9	CASTDEQYF	TGCGCCAGCACGGACGAGCAGTACTTC
few	NA	TRBV7-9	TRBJ1-1	14	CASILGVPNTEAFF	TGTGCCAGCATTCTAGGGGTACCGAACACTGAAGCTTTCTTT
large	TRBD1	TRBV7-2	TRBJ1-4	15	CASSPRGQGAEKLFF	TGTGCCAGCAGCCCCCGAGGACAGGGGGCTGAAAAACTGTTTTTT
NA	NA	TRBV5-1	TRBJ2-7	15	CASSLDQASSYEQYF	TGCGCCAGCAGCTTGGATCAGGCGTCCTCCTACGAGCAGTACTTC
NA	TRBD2	TRBV6-1	TRBJ2-7	14	CASSASGGSYEQYF	TGTGCCAGCAGCGCTAGCGGGGGGAGTTACGAGCAGTACTTC
NA	NA	TRBV27	TRBJ1-5	18	CASSLSVGRQGLHQPQHF	TGTGCCAGCAGTTTATCAGTCGGTCGGCAGGGGCTCCACCAGCCCCAGCATTTT
NA	TRBD1	TRBV27	TRBJ2-5	15	CASSFGGTVQETQYF	TGTGCCAGCAGTTTTGGTGGGACAGTCCAAGAGACCCAGTACTTC
NA	TRBD2	TRBV9	TRBJ2-2	17	CASSPRGGGPPPGELFF	TGTGCCAGCAGCCCCCGGGGGGGCGGACCTCCTCCCGGGGAGCTGTTTTTT
NA	NA	TRBV18	TRBJ1-4	15	CASSDVAGTLEKLFF	TGTGCCAGCTCCGACGTGGCAGGGACTTTAGAAAAACTGTTTTTT
NA	NA	TRBV6-5	TRBJ1-1	13	CASAGRGHTEAFF	TGTGCCAGCGCGGGCAGGGGACACACTGAAGCTTTCTTT
NA	NA	TRBV5-1	TRBJ1-1	15	CASSLVVPGGTEAFF	TGCGCCAGCAGCTTGGTTGTCCCCGGGGGCACTGAAGCTTTCTTT
NA	TRBD1	TRBV5-5	TRBJ1-2	14	CASSLRQGWDGYTF	TGTGCCAGCAGCTTGAGACAGGGTTGGGATGGCTACACCTTC
NA	NA	TRBV30	TRBJ1-1	15	CAWKGGGAGYSEAFF	TGTGCCTGGAAGGGAGGTGGGGCAGGGTATTCTGAAGCTTTCTTT
NA	NA	TRBV4-2	TRBJ2-7	16	CASSQDQAGTVTQQYF	TGTGCCAGCAGCCAAGATCAGGCGGGGACGGTCACCCAGCAGTACTTC
NA	NA	TRBV11-2	TRBJ2-5	14	CASSQTGFQETQYF	TGTGCCAGCAGCCAAACAGGGTTCCAAGAGACCCAGTACTTC
NA	TRBD1	TRBV5-6	TRBJ1-2	15	CASSLGGTGDYGYTF	TGTGCCAGCAGCTTGGGAGGCACAGGGGACTATGGCTACACCTTC
NA	TRBD1	TRBV5-4	TRBJ2-2	15	CASSLRDRGDGELFF	TGTGCCAGCAGCCTCCGGGACAGGGGAGACGGGGAGCTGTTTTTT
NA	TRBD2	TRBV7-3	TRBJ2-3	15	CASSLMSGGPSGQYF	TGTGCCAGCAGCTTAATGTCGGGAGGGCCCAGTGGGCAGTATTTT
NA	TRBD2	TRBV13	TRBJ2-1	20	CASSPSLTSGGTSSYNEQFF	TGTGCCAGCAGCCCGTCCTTGACTAGCGGGGGGACTTCCTCCTACAATGAGCAGTTCTTC
NA	NA	TRBV5-6	TRBJ2-7	11	CASSADYEQYF	TGTGCCAGCAGCGCAGACTACGAGCAGTACTTC
NA	TRBD1	TRBV30	TRBJ2-7	14	CAWTPTGGRVEQYF	TGTGCCTGGACTCCGACAGGGGGACGGGTCGAGCAGTACTTC
NA	TRBD2	TRBV25-1	TRBJ2-5	13	CASSESSGGREYF	TGTGCCAGCAGTGAATCTAGCGGGGGCCGTGAGTACTTC
NA	NA	TRBV19	TRBJ2-7	13	CASSPGLVYEQYF	TGTGCCAGTAGCCCGGGACTCGTATACGAGCAGTACTTC
NA	TRBD2	TRBV5-1	TRBJ2-7	15	CASRSTSGGHYEQYF	TGCGCCAGCAGGTCTACTAGCGGGGGCCACTACGAGCAGTACTTC
NA	TRBD1	TRBV6-5	TRBJ1-4	15	CASSYSGQGAEKLFF	TGTGCCAGCAGTTACTCCGGACAGGGGGCTGAAAAACTGTTTTTT
NA	NA	TRBV7-2	TRBJ1-3	16	CASSLAWQGPGNTIYF	TGTGCCAGCAGCTTAGCATGGCAGGGCCCCGGAAACACCATATATTTT
NA	NA	TRBV2	TRBJ1-4	15	CASSGDSGANEKLFF	TGTGCCAGCAGTGGTGACAGTGGGGCTAATGAAAAACTGTTTTTT
NA	NA	TRBV19	TRBJ2-5	13	CASSSGGIETQYF	TGTGCCAGTAGTAGTGGAGGGATCGAGACCCAGTACTTC